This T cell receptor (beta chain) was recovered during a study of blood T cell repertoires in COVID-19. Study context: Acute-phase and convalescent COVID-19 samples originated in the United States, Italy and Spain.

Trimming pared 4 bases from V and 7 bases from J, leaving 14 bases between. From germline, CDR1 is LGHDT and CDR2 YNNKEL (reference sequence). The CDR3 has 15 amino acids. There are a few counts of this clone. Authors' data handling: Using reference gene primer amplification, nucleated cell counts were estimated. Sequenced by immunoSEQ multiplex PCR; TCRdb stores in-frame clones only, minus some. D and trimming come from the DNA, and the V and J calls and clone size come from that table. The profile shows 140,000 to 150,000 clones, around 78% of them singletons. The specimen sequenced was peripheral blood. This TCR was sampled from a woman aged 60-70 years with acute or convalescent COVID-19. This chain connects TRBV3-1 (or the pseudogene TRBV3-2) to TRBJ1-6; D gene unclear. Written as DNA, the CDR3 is TGTGCCAGCAGCCTCACCATACCCGGGAATTCACCCCTCCACTTT. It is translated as CASSLTIPGNSPLHF.